This TCR beta chain appears in the sequencing data of a study of post-analysis software for immune sequencing data. Findings and caveats of the study: TRBV5-6, TRBV5-1 and TRBV20-1 belonged to a set of roughly five TRBV segments that were more frequent in patients than controls.

cDNA libraries of TCR beta carried unique molecular identifiers. TCRdb re-derived calls from the PCR reads in MiXCR, one entry per CDR3 protein. The sample yields under 650,000 distinct CDR3 sequences, 44% seen once. Concerning this clonotype itself: What it binds is unknown.

Trimming removed 6 bases from V and 5 bases from J, with 14 bases in between. This CDR3 is 14 amino acids long. Sample: blood. The V gene is TRBV12-3 or TRBV12-4, the J gene TRBJ2-1; D unclear. This clonotype was obtained from a girl aged 10 to 17 with multiple sclerosis. CDR3 amino acids: CASRARLPDNEQFF. Written as DNA, the CDR3 is TGTGCCAGCAGAGCGAGACTGCCAGACAATGAGCAGTTCTTC.